This T cell receptor beta chain was identified in a study of siplizumab effects on memory and regulatory T cells. The V gene's germline CDR1 is MNHNY and CDR2 SVGAGI (reference sequence). This CDR3 is built from 15 residues. V lost 2 bases and J lost 7, with 12 bases in between. The assay was immunoSEQ multiplex PCR, and TCRdb's table has in-frame clones only and misses some. Of about 50,000 clones listed, roughly 87% were seen once; the top ten hold 0.35%. The chain is built from TRBV6-6 and TRBJ1-6; the D gene is possibly TRBD1 (5 bases). Sample: naive CD8+ T cells sorted from blood. This clonotype was obtained from a human donor in good health. CDR3 amino acids: CASSYGPGLNSPLHF. The CDR3 DNA is TGTGCCAGCAGTTACGGGCCAGGGCTGAATTCACCCCTCCACTTT.